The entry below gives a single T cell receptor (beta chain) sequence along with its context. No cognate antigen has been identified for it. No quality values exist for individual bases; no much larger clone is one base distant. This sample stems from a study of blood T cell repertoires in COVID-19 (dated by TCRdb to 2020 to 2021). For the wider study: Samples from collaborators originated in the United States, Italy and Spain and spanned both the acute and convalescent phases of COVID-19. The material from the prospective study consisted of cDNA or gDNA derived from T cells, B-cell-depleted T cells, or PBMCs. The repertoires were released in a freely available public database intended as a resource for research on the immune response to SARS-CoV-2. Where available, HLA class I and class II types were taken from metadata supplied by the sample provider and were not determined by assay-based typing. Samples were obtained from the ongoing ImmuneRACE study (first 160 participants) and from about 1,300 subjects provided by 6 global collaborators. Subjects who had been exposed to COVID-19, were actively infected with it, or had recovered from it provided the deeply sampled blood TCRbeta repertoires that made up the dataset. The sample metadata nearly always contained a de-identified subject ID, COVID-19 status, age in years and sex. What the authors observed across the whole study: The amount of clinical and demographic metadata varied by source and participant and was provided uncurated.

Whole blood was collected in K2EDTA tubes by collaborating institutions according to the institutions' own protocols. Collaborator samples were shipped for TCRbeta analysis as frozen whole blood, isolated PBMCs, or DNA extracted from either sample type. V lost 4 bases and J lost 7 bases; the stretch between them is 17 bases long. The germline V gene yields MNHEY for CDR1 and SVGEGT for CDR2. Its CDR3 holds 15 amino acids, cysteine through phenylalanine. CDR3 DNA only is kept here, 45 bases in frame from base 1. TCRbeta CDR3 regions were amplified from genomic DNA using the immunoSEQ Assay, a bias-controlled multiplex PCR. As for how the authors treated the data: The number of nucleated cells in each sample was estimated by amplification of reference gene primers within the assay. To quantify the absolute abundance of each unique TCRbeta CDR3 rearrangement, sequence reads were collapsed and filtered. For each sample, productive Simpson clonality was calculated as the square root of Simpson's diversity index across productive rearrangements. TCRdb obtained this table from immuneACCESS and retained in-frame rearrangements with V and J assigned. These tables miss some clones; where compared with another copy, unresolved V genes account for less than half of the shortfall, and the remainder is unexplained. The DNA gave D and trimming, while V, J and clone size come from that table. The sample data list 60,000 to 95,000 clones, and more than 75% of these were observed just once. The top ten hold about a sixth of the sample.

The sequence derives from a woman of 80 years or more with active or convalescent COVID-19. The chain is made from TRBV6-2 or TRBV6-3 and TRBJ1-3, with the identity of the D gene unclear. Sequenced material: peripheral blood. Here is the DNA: TGTGCCAGCAGTTCCGTATTCATGTGGAGTAACACCATATATTTT. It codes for CASSSVFMWSNTIYF.